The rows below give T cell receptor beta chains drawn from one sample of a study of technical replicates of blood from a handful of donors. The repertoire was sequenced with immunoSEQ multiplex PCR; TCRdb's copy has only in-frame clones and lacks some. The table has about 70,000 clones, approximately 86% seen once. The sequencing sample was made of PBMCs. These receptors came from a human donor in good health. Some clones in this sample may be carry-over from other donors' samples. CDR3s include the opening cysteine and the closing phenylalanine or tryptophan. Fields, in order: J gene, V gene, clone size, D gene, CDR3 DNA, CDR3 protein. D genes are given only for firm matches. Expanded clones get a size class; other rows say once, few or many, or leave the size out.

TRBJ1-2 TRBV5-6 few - TGTGCCAGCAGCTTGTATCAGGGCGAAGCCTCTAACTATGGCTACACCTTC CASSLYQGEASNYGYTF
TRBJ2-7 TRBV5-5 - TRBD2 TGTGCCAGCAGCTCCACCCTTTCGGGACTAAGGGCCTACGAGCAGTACTTC CASSSTLSGLRAYEQYF
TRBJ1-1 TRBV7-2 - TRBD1 TGTGCCAGCAGCCCGGAGACAGGGCCAGGGGCTTTCTTT CASSPETGPGAFF
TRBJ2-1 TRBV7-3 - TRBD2 TGTGCCAGCAGCCCGGGAGGCGTGGGGACGGCGGGTGAGCAGTTCTTC CASSPGGVGTAGEQFF
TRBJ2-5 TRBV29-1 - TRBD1 TGCAGCGTGGCCCCCACAGGGGCCAAGACCCAGTACTTC CSVAPTGAKTQYF
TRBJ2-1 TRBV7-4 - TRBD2 TGTGCCAGCAGCGTACGTAGCGGGAGGCCCTACAATGAGCAGTTCTTC CASSVRSGRPYNEQFF
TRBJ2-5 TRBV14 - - TGTGCCAGCAGCACAGGGAGTGGTAAGACCCAGTACTTC CASSTGSGKTQYF
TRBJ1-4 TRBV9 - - TGTGCCAGCAGCGTAGCGGGACTGCGTAATGAAAAACTGTTTTTT CASSVAGLRNEKLFF
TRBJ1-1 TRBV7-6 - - TGTGCCAGCAGCCCGGACAGCTATGAAGCTTTCTTT CASSPDSYEAFF
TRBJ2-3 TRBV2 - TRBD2 TGTGCCAGCAGTCCCCAAGCGGGGGGCATCGCAGATACGCAGTATTTT CASSPQAGGIADTQYF
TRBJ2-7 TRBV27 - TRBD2 TGTGCCAGCAGGGTGACTAGCGGGACAACCTACGAGCAGTACTTC CASRVTSGTTYEQYF
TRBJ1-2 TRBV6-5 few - TGTGCCAGCAGCCGAAGAGGGGGCTATGGCTACACCTTC CASSRRGGYGYTF
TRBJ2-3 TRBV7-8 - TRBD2 TGTGCCAGCACCACCACGACCCCCTCTAGCGGGAGGACAGATACGCAGTATTTT CASTTTTPSSGRTDTQYF
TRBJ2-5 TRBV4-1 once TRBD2 TGCGCCAGCAGCCAAGAGGGAGGGCATTTGGAGACCCAGTACTTC CASSQEGGHLETQYF
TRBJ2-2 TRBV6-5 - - TGTGCCAGCAGGCGGGGTTTCTCTGGGGAGCTGTTTTTT CASRRGFSGELFF
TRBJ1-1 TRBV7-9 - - TGTGCCAGCAGCTTGTTTCTAACAGGTTTCGAAGCTTTCTTT CASSLFLTGFEAFF
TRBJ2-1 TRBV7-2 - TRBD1 TGTGCCAGCAGTCCCGACAGGGCCTCTTACAATGAGCAGTTCTTC CASSPDRASYNEQFF
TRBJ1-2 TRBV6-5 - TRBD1 TGTGCCAGCAGGGGCGGGACAGAGCCCTATGGCTACACCTTC CASRGGTEPYGYTF
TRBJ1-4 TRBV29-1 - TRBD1 TGCAGCGCCAACCGACAGGGCTTGGAAAAACTGTTTTTT CSANRQGLEKLFF
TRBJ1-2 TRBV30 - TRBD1 TGTGCCTGGACATTGCACAGGGGCTATGGCTACACCTTC CAWTLHRGYGYTF
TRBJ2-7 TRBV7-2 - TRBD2 TGTGCCAGCAGCCTCGGACTAGCGGAGCAGTACTTC CASSLGLAEQYF
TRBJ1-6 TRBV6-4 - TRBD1 TGTGCCAGCAGTGACTCGCGGACAGGAAGCTCCTATAATTCACCCCTCCACTTT CASSDSRTGSSYNSPLHF
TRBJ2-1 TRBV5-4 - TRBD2 TGTGCCAGCAGCCAGGGAGCGGGAGAGGGTGAGCAGTTCTTC CASSQGAGEGEQFF
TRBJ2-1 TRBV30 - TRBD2 TGTGCCTGGACTCGGGAGGGCCTCAAGGAGCAGTTCTTC CAWTREGLKEQFF
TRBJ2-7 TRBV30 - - TGTGCCTGGAGTTCGACTAGGGCCCACGAGCAGTACTTC CAWSSTRAHEQYF
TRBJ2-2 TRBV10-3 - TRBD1 TGTGCCATCAGCCGGGACAGAAACACCGGGGAGCTGTTTTTT CAISRDRNTGELFF
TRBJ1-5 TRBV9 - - TGTGCCAGCAGGGAGGAACAAAAGACAGGTCGTGGGTCCAATCAGCCCCAGCATTTT CASREEQKTGRGSNQPQHF
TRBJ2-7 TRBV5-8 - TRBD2 TGTGCCAGCAACCTTGGACTAGCGGCCTCCTACGAGCAGTACTTC CASNLGLAASYEQYF
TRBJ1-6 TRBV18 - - TGTGCCAGCTCACCCCAGGGCCCGGAATCACCCCTCCACTTT CASSPQGPESPLHF
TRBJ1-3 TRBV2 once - TGTGTTCCCGGCAGGCTGAACACCATATATTTT CVPGRLNTIYF
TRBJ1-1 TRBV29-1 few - TGCAGCGCTGGACAACCGAACACTGAAGCTTTCTTT CSAGQPNTEAFF
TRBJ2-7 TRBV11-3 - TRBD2 TGTGCCAGCAGTTTAGCGGGGGACTCCTACGAGCAGTACTTC CASSLAGDSYEQYF
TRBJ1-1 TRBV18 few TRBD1 TGTGCCAGCTCACCTACGGACAGGGTTGCCACTGAAGCTTTCTTT CASSPTDRVATEAFF
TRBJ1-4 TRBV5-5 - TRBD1 TGTGCCAGCAGCTTGGGTTTCGACAGGGGTTTTGAAAAACTGTTTTTT CASSLGFDRGFEKLFF
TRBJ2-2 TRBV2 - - TGTGCCAGCAGTGGCGAGTCCCCGAGGACCGGGGAGCTGTTTTTT CASSGESPRTGELFF
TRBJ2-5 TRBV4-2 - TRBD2 TGTGCCAGCAGCCAAGATGGGACTACCCGACCCCAAGAGACCCAGTACTTC CASSQDGTTRPQETQYF
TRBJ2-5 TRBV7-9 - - TGTGCCAGCAGCTTAGCCGGGGTCGTAGAGACCCAGTACTTC CASSLAGVVETQYF
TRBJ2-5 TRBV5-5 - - TGTGCCAGCAGCCTAGACTTCCCCGGGTCCCAAGAGACCCAGTACTTC CASSLDFPGSQETQYF
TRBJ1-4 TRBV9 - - TGTGCCAGCAGCTTATACCCCTCGGGGGTTGAAAAACTGTTTTTT CASSLYPSGVEKLFF
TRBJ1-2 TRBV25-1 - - TGTGCCAGCAGTTCTCCGGCAGGGAAGGGCTATGGCTACACCTTC CASSSPAGKGYGYTF
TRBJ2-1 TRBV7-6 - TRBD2 TGTGCCAGCAGCCAACTAGCGGGGGGATACAATGAGCAGTTCTTC CASSQLAGGYNEQFF
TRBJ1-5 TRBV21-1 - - TGTGCCAAAGAGCCGCCCCAGCATTTT CAKEPPQHF
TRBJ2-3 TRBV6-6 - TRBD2 TGTGCCAGCAGTTACTCGACTAGCGGGCCGACAGATACGCAGTATTTT CASSYSTSGPTDTQYF
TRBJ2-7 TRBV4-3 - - TGCGCCAGCAGCCAAATTGCAGGTACCTCCTACGAGCAGTACTTC CASSQIAGTSYEQYF
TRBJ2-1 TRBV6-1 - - TGTGCCAGCAGGCGCGCGGGTAGCTCCTACAATGAGCAGTTCTTC CASRRAGSSYNEQFF
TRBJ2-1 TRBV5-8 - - TGTGCCAGCAGCTTGGCGTCGTGGTACTATGAGCAGTTCTTC CASSLASWYYEQFF
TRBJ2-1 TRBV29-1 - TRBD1 TGCAGCGTCCGGACAGGGTTGGAATCTGGGGTCTGGAATGAGCAGTTCTTC CSVRTGLESGVWNEQFF
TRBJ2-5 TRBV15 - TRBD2 TGTGCCACCAGCAGAATACAGCTAGCGGGGGGGCGGGAGACCCAGTACTTC CATSRIQLAGGRETQYF
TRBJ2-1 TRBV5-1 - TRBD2 TGCGCCAGCAGCTTCGACTCGACTAGCGGGAAACAGTTCTTC CASSFDSTSGKQFF